A single sample is the source of the 9 T cell receptor beta chains below, sequenced in a study of shared T cell receptors in the human thymus. Produced via immunoSEQ multiplex PCR; TCRdb's table is partial and in-frame only. The table shows some 760,000 clones, with 70% to 90% occurring only once. This sample also belongs to another study, concerning human thymus T cells.

Material for sequencing was thymocytes. The receptors stem from a girl under two years old with a congenital heart defect.

This rearrangement joins TRBV6-5 to TRBJ1-2; 8 bases agree with TRBD1. Per the germline V gene, CDR1 is MNHEY and CDR2 is SVGAGI. With 5 bases clipped from V and 8 bases from J, the junction kept 7 bases outside the gene matches. The CDR3 is 13 residues long. The DNA for the CDR3 is TGTGCCAGCAGTCGGCGACAGGGGCGAGGCTACACCTTC. It is translated as CASSRRQGRGYTF.

This rearrangement joins TRBV6-1 to TRBJ1-2, with TRBD1 identical over 7 bases. CDR1 MNHNS and CDR2 SASEGT come from the germline V gene. The CDR3 has 19 amino acids. V trimming: 4 bases; J trimming: 0 bases; junction bases outside the gene matches: 17. The CDR3, as DNA: TGTGCCAGCAGTGGGGAAAAAATCCGGGACAGAGCTACTAACTATGGCTACACCTTC. Amino acid sequence: CASSGEKIRDRATNYGYTF.

This clone was counted once. The rearrangement uses TRBV14 and TRBJ1-2; the match to TRBD1 covers 7 bases. J was trimmed by 7 bases and V by 4 bases; bases with no gene match: 18. The CDR3 is 17 amino acids. Germline V gene sequence: CDR1 SGHDN, CDR2 FVKESK. The CDR3 nucleotides are TGTGCCAGCAGCCTACTCACCCCGGGGACAGAGGTGGGTGGCTACACCTTC. It codes for CASSLLTPGTEVGGYTF.

This clone was seen just once. The gene calls are TRBV29-1 and TRBJ1-1; 7 bases are a match to TRBD1. Losses at the gene ends were 4 bases for V and 0 bases for J; bases not matched to a gene: 8. The CDR3 is made up of 15 amino acids. Germline CDR1 SQVTM, CDR2 ANQGSEA. The CDR3 DNA reads TGCAGCGTTGCTTATACAGGGGCTGTGAACACTGAAGCTTTCTTT. It codes for CSVAYTGAVNTEAFF.

The chain uses TRBV2 and TRBJ1-4, with D unresolved. Trimming took 4 bases from V and 14 from J, leaving 17 bases between them. Germline assignment: CDR1 SNHLY and CDR2 FYNNEI. The CDR3 is made up of 13 amino acids. CDR3 nucleotides: TGTGCCAGCAGTGTACGAACCTCAGGCATTCTGTTTTTT. Its translation is CASSVRTSGILFF.

The V and J genes are TRBV7-9 and TRBJ1-2; possibly TRBD1 for D (6 bases). Germline loops: CDR1 SEHNR, CDR2 FQNEAQ (reference sequence). This CDR3 spans 15 amino acids. The V and J ends lost 6 bases and 1 base respectively, with 15 bases between them. The CDR3 coding sequence is TGTGCCAGCAGTTATAAGACAGGACTTAACTATGGCTACACCTTC. This encodes CASSYKTGLNYGYTF. The full variable domain, in which reference TRBV7-9 and TRBJ1-2 provide the parts outside the CDR3, is DTGVSQNPRHKITKRGQNVTFRCDPISEHNRLYWYRQTLGQGPEFLTYFQNEAQLEKSRLLSDRFSAERPKGSFSTLEIQRTEQGDSAMYLCASSYKTGLNYGYTFGSGTRLTVV.

This rearrangement joins TRBV6-5 to TRBJ2-5; possibly TRBD1 for D (5 bases). The germline gives CDR1 MNHEY, CDR2 SVGAGI. V gave up 6 bases and J gave up 0 bases, with 14 bases separating them. The CDR3 is made up of 15 amino acids. The CDR3 sequence: CASSPKGRNQETQYF. In DNA form, the CDR3 reads TGTGCCAGCAGCCCGAAGGGGCGGAACCAAGAGACCCAGTACTTC.

This chain uses TRBV5-4 with TRBJ1-6; D perhaps matches TRBD1 (5 bases). V was pared by 3 bases and J by 10 bases, with 14 bases between. Germline V lookup: CDR1 SGHNT, CDR2 YYREEE (reference sequence). This CDR3 contains 14 residues. The CDR3 sequence: CASSSQGLNSPLHF. CDR3 sequence (DNA): TGTGCCAGCAGCTCTCAGGGATTGAACTCACCCCTCCACTTT.

The V call is TRBV6-4, the J call TRBJ1-2, with 9 bases identical to TRBD1. Germline-derived CDR1 and CDR2 are MRHNA and SNTAGT. This CDR3 spans 21 amino acids. The V and J ends lost 2 bases and 4 bases, in that order; junction bases with no gene match: 23. CDR3 in amino acids: CASSDDPGQGVKIGKLYGYTF. The CDR3 region has the DNA TGTGCCAGCAGTGACGACCCGGGACAGGGCGTTAAGATCGGAAAACTCTATGGCTACACCTTC.